This T cell receptor beta chain is from a study of blood T cells in healthy people across ages. Study-wide results and limits: Across samples, TCR beta diversity tracked strongly with naive T cell percentage.

The CDR3 has 11 amino acids. The V gene's germline CDR1 is MDHEN and CDR2 SYDVKM. Donor samples were obtained from healthy Caucasian individuals from Russia, aged 6 to 90. At least 6 micrograms of total RNA were extracted per sample. Next came a second PCR, run for about 7 to 12 cycles, which used a sample-barcoded 5' primer along with a J-beta primer mix. Tags on each cDNA molecule came from a template-switch adaptor with 12 random nucleotides. Via MiXCR, TCRdb re-called the 5' RACE reads, giving one row per CDR3 protein. Among 650,000 to 700,000 distinct CDR3 sequences, about 51% were seen once, and the ten largest hold around an eighth. With respect to this clonotype: The target antigen is unknown.

What was sequenced was blood. The receptor comes from a woman of 80 years or more in good health. The V call is TRBV28, the J call TRBJ2-1, with D hard to call. The J call is uncertain, as TRBJ2-7 better fits the DNA end. The CDR3 bases are TGTGCCAGCGCCCATCCCGGTGAGCAGTACTTC. It translates to CASAHPGEQYF.